This T cell receptor (beta chain) came from a study of shared clonotypes between healthy human individuals. The method was immunoSEQ multiplex PCR; TCRdb's version includes in-frame clones alone and lacks a portion of them. This sample has about 1.5 million clones, with 95% to 99% found just once. Trimming pared 5 bases from V and 5 bases from J, leaving 12 bases between. Germline V gene lookup returns CDR1 MNHEY and CDR2 SMNVEV (reference sequence). This CDR3 region has 14 residues. V and J are TRBV27 and TRBJ1-4; D is perhaps TRBD1 (5 bases). The sequenced sample consisted of naive CD4+ T cells sorted from blood. Documented subset: CD45RA+ positively selected. The receptor comes from a man under 40 in good health. Here the CDR3 reads CASSRGVRNEKLFF. The CDR3 DNA reads as TGTGCCAGCAGTCGGGGGGTTAGGAATGAAAAACTGTTTTTT.